These 2 T cell receptor beta chains were sequenced from one sample in a study of long-term antiretroviral therapy in people with HIV (dated by TCRdb to between 2021 and 2023). The immunoSEQ hsTCRB v3.0 assay was used at survey level resolution for TRB variable region sequencing. TCRdb obtained this table from immuneACCESS and retained in-frame rearrangements with V and J assigned. These tables miss some clones; where compared with another copy, unresolved V genes account for less than half of the shortfall, and the remainder is unexplained. This sample is represented by approximately 20,000 clones; 70% to 85% of them were singletons. Roughly 10% of the sample is taken by the ten largest. Sequencing used unsorted PBMCs, obtained 4.1 years after starting antiretroviral therapy. These TCRs come from a woman between 40 and 50 years old with HIV.

V usage is TRBV27 and J usage is TRBJ1-5; 10 bases map to TRBD1. V shed 0 bases, J shed 7 bases, and the junction held 12 bases outside the gene matches. CDR3 length equals 18 residues. Germline V lookup: CDR1 MNHEY, CDR2 SMNVEV (reference sequence). DNA for the CDR3: TGTGCCAGCAGTTTATCTCACACCGGGACAGGGGTAAGGCAGCCCCAGCATTTT. This translates into CASSLSHTGTGVRQPQHF.

This clone came up a few times. The V call is TRBV5-4, the J call TRBJ2-1; 9 positions match TRBD2. J was trimmed by 9 bases and V by 4 bases; bases with no gene match: 11. The CDR3 is made up of 15 amino acids. The germline gives CDR1 SGHNT, CDR2 YYREEE (reference sequence). The CDR3 loop reads CASSPLGAGGGEQFF. The CDR3 nucleotides read TGTGCCAGCAGCCCCCTGGGGGCGGGAGGGGGTGAGCAGTTCTTC.